This record looks at one T cell receptor (beta chain) sequence and its context. The data were produced by immunoSEQ multiplex PCR, yet TCRdb's version contains in-frame clones alone and is incomplete. The sample holds some 700,000 clones, around nine tenths seen once. The CDR3 sequence is 17 residues long. Germline values: CDR1 SEHNR, CDR2 FQNEAQ (reference sequence). J lost 0 bases, V lost 5 bases, and 10 bases had no gene match. This entry comes from a study of shared T cell receptors in the human thymus. The sample was also linked to a second study, of human thymus T cells. From that paper: Healthy Finnish infants undergoing corrective surgery for congenital heart defects provided the donor material. In corrective heart surgery, resections were taken, and these provided the thymus tissue. An apparent bias in V and J gene usage was seen in thymic and blood repertoires. Reports from related research described highly overlapping thymic repertoires among unrelated individuals.

The chain recombines TRBV7-9 with TRBJ1-3; 7 bases are a match to TRBD1. The source of this sequence is a boy in the first two years of life with a congenital heart defect. Material for sequencing was thymocytes. In DNA, the CDR3 is TGTGCCAGCAGCCGGCCGGCAGGGACAGACTCTGGAAACACCATATATTTT. Its translation is CASSRPAGTDSGNTIYF.